A single TCR beta chain is shown here with its context. What it binds is unknown. Per germline, CDR1 MNHEY and CDR2 SVGAGI. This CDR3 has 15 amino acids. Trimming left V 2 bases short and J 6 bases short, with 16 bases between. Libraries were prepared by immunoSEQ multiplex PCR; TCRdb keeps only in-frame clonotypes and omits some of them. Among 150,000 or so clones, 90% to 95% were seen once, and the ten largest hold more than 1.4%. The sample comes from a study of T cell responses to AZD1222 COVID-19 vaccine. Looking at the study overall: Pooling was applied to second doses at about 4 or about 12 weeks.

Study-wide findings and caveats: Spike was spanned by vaccine-associated CD4 TCRs, with dominance at 160-218 and 743-854. Clonal diversity may have been underestimated, and the donors were mostly white British, with more females than males. No day 14 peak samples; only post-peak repertoires were characterized.

The specimen was peripheral blood, collected on day 0 of AZD1222 vaccination. The chain recombines TRBV6-5 with TRBJ1-1; D might be TRBD1 (5 bases). This TCR was recovered from an adult in good health. Written as DNA, the CDR3 is TGTGCCAGCAGTTACACCTTGGGGGGGACTTCTGAAGCTTTCTTT. Amino acids: CASSYTLGGTSEAFF.